This T cell receptor (beta chain) was recorded in a study of OX40 agonist ivuxolimab in advanced cancers. Study outcomes and limitations: With doses of 0.1 to 3.0 mg/kg, CD4+ and CD8+ blood T cells had undergone clonal expansion by week 6.

The investigators sampled blood at baseline, at cycle 4 day 1, and at cycle 7 day 1. Method: immunoSEQ multiplex PCR; TCRdb's copy keeps in-frame clones and lacks some. The data contain some 11,000 clones, roughly 86% of them singletons. Germline V CDR1 and CDR2: MDHEN, SYDVKM. This CDR3 spans 12 amino acids. Trimming stripped 3 bases from V and 2 bases from J, with 4 bases between. In regard to this clone: No antigen is known for it.

The receptor comes from an adult with an advanced solid tumor such as melanoma, head and neck, liver or kidney cancer. The sequencing here drew on CD4+ or CD8+ T cells sorted from blood, taken in a trial of the OX40 agonist ivuxolimab. The J gene is TRBJ1-2, the V gene TRBV28; the D is unclear. The CDR3: CASSLGNYGYTF. The CDR3 DNA reads TGTGCCAGCAGTTTGGGGAACTATGGCTACACCTTC.